This T cell receptor beta chain was identified in a study of human T cells and chemical hapten exposure. Across the whole study: Mainly, slight library volume differences in the pool made TCR yields vary. Broader study findings: The number of TCRs over 1 in 1000 frequency stayed unchanged after DPC.

Unique molecular identifiers were attached to individual cDNA molecules during library preparation. MiXCR, run by TCRdb on the reads, gives a single entry per CDR3 protein. The repertoire includes about 120,000 distinct CDR3 sequences, about 7.7% of them detected once, and around 1.5% sits in the top ten. This clonotype was counted at least ten times. Its matching antigen is unknown. Whole blood that had not been fractionated was the source of extracted total RNA. Germline V gene sequence: CDR1 SGHAT, CDR2 FQNNGV. Trimming left V 1 base short and J 6 bases short, with 10 bases between. This CDR3 comprises 14 residues.

This TCR was sampled from a human donor in good health. Some clones in this sample may be carry-over from other donors' samples. Sequencing used whole blood. The genes are TRBV11-2 and TRBJ1-5; D may be TRBD1 (5 bases). The CDR3 DNA reads as TGTGCCAGCAGCTTAGCGGGGGTGGGTCAGCCCCAGCATTTT. It encodes CASSLAGVGQPQHF.